A selection of T cell receptor beta chains follows, all from one sample in a study of CD8 T cells in Susac syndrome. TCRdb independently ran MiXCR on the immunoSEQ multiplex PCR reads; one entry per CDR3 protein. The table has about 240,000 distinct CDR3 sequences, 95% to 97% seen once; the top ten hold around 0.1%. The sample taken for sequencing was CD4+ T cells from PBMCs. The receptors were gathered from a human donor with Susac syndrome. Each CDR3 is given with its conserved first and last residue. The D gene is left open where the match is weak. The size field is filled for only some rows; it gives once, few, many or a size class.

clone_size	d_call	cdr3_length	j_call	v_call	cdr3_aa	cdr3_nt
NA	NA	15	TRBJ2-3	TRBV7-9	CASSLQSEGCDTQYF	TGTGCCAGCAGCTTACAATCGGAAGGGTGTGATACGCAGTATTTT
NA	NA	11	TRBJ2-1	TRBV29-1	CSVGDYNEQFF	TGCAGCGTTGGAGATTACAATGAGCAGTTCTTC
NA	TRBD1	15	TRBJ2-7	TRBV27	CASSFRGQGGYEQYF	TGTGCCAGCAGTTTTCGGGGACAGGGTGGCTACGAGCAGTACTTC
NA	NA	18	TRBJ1-5	TRBV7-8	CASSLAQRVKGLGQPQHF	TGTGCCAGCAGCTTAGCGCAGAGGGTTAAGGGATTAGGCCAGCCCCAGCATTTT
NA	TRBD1	11	TRBJ1-1	TRBV20-1	CSATGGTEAFF	TGCAGCGCGACAGGGGGCACTGAAGCTTTCTTT
NA	TRBD2	18	TRBJ2-1	TRBV9	CASSVGGGLAGGNNEQFF	TGTGCCAGCAGCGTAGGAGGGGGGCTAGCGGGAGGAAACAATGAGCAGTTCTTC
NA	NA	15	TRBJ1-4	TRBV7-9	CASSLGEDPHEKLFF	TGTGCCAGCAGCTTAGGGGAAGATCCCCATGAAAAACTGTTTTTT
NA	NA	15	TRBJ1-3	TRBV27	CASSPREFSGNTIYF	TGTGCCAGCAGTCCTCGTGAATTCTCTGGAAACACCATATATTTT
NA	NA	14	TRBJ2-5	TRBV27	CASSRLSNQETQYF	TGTGCCAGCAGCCGCCTCTCTAACCAAGAGACCCAGTACTTC
NA	NA	14	TRBJ1-1	TRBV7-9	CASSLGHQNTEAFF	TGTGCCAGCAGCTTAGGACACCAGAACACTGAAGCTTTCTTT
NA	NA	11	TRBJ1-2	TRBV14	CASSQETGSTF	TGTGCCAGCAGCCAAGAAACGGGGAGTACCTTC
NA	TRBD2	15	TRBJ2-2	TRBV12-3/TRBV12-4	CASTRAGANTGELFF	TGTGCCAGCACCAGAGCGGGAGCGAACACCGGGGAGCTGTTTTTT
NA	TRBD2	14	TRBJ2-3	TRBV6-6	CASTLAGLADTQYF	TGTGCCAGCACGCTAGCGGGACTGGCAGATACGCAGTATTTT
NA	TRBD2	14	TRBJ2-1	TRBV20-1	CSARRLAVYNEQFF	TGCAGTGCTAGAAGGCTAGCGGTCTACAATGAGCAGTTCTTC
NA	TRBD1	15	TRBJ1-5	TRBV5-1	CASSVGQPTNQPQHF	TGCGCCAGCAGCGTGGGACAGCCCACCAATCAGCCCCAGCATTTT
NA	NA	13	TRBJ1-2	TRBV3-1	CASSQDRGASYTF	TGTGCCAGCAGCCAAGATCGAGGAGCTAGCTACACCTTC
NA	NA	13	TRBJ2-2	TRBV29-1	CSVDVSGTGELFF	TGCAGCGTTGATGTAAGCGGCACCGGGGAGCTGTTTTTT
NA	NA	13	TRBJ2-1	TRBV21-1	CASSKALWNEQFF	TGTGCCAGCAGCAAAGCGCTGTGGAATGAGCAGTTCTTC
NA	NA	14	TRBJ2-6	TRBV9	CASRRRPGANVLTF	TGTGCCAGCAGACGGAGGCCTGGGGCCAACGTCCTGACTTTC
NA	NA	13	TRBJ2-3	TRBV7-9	CASTRSRVDTQYF	TGTGCCAGCACCAGAAGTCGGGTAGATACGCAGTATTTT
NA	TRBD2	15	TRBJ2-3	TRBV4-1	CASSRLAGVVDTQYF	TGCGCCAGCAGCCGATTAGCGGGAGTGGTAGATACGCAGTATTTT
NA	TRBD1	16	TRBJ1-1	TRBV29-1	CSGGGGQGGFHTEAFF	TGCAGCGGCGGGGGGGGACAGGGAGGTTTTCACACTGAAGCTTTCTTT
NA	NA	11	TRBJ2-7	TRBV28	CATAGSYEQYF	TGTGCCACCGCCGGGTCCTACGAGCAGTACTTC
once	TRBD1	14	TRBJ2-7	TRBV19	CASSPTGTVYEQYF	TGTGCCAGTAGTCCCACCGGGACAGTCTACGAGCAGTACTTC
NA	NA	16	TRBJ2-7	TRBV25-1	CASSDGRFHRVHEQYF	TGTGCCAGCAGTGACGGCCGTTTCCACAGGGTCCACGAGCAGTACTTC
NA	NA	12	TRBJ1-2	TRBV28	CASSLDLWGYTF	TGTGCCAGCAGCCTGGACCTCTGGGGCTACACCTTC
NA	NA	13	TRBJ2-2	TRBV7-9	CASSTILGGELFF	TGTGCCAGCAGCACTATCTTGGGCGGGGAGCTGTTTTTT
NA	TRBD2	17	TRBJ2-1	TRBV9	CASSSSTSGRSYNEQFF	TGTGCCAGCAGCTCCTCGACTAGCGGGAGATCCTACAATGAGCAGTTCTTC
NA	TRBD1	15	TRBJ2-7	TRBV13	CASSTRDRERYEQYF	TGTGCCAGCAGCACCCGGGACAGAGAACGCTACGAGCAGTACTTC
NA	NA	13	TRBJ1-1	TRBV29-1	CSVVRQLNTEAFF	TGCAGCGTTGTACGGCAGTTGAACACTGAAGCTTTCTTT
NA	TRBD2	15	TRBJ2-4	TRBV20-1	CSATRVSGGGDIQYF	TGCAGTGCTACCCGAGTTAGCGGGGGTGGGGACATTCAGTACTTC
NA	NA	14	TRBJ2-1	TRBV11-2	CASSLGGGTNEQFF	TGTGCCAGCAGCTTAGGGGGCGGGACCAATGAGCAGTTCTTC
few	TRBD1	13	TRBJ2-7	TRBV18	CASSLGQGYEQYF	TGTGCCAGCTCACTAGGACAGGGCTACGAGCAGTACTTC
NA	NA	10	TRBJ1-2	TRBV30	CAWRSVGYTF	TGTGCCTGGAGAAGTGTTGGCTACACCTTC
NA	NA	15	TRBJ2-2	TRBV13	CASSLSPGLTGELFF	TGTGCCAGCAGCTTAAGTCCGGGACTCACCGGGGAGCTGTTTTTT
NA	TRBD2	15	TRBJ2-6	TRBV20-1	CSAPDSGAGANVLTF	TGCAGTGCGCCCGACAGCGGGGCTGGGGCCAACGTCCTGACTTTC
NA	NA	16	TRBJ2-4	TRBV15	CATSRVVGVAKNIQYF	TGTGCCACCAGCAGAGTGGTAGGGGTAGCCAAAAACATTCAGTACTTC
NA	TRBD2	16	TRBJ2-2	TRBV30	CAWSPVGTRAPGELFF	TGTGCCTGGAGTCCCGTGGGGACTAGGGCGCCCGGGGAGCTGTTTTTT
NA	NA	13	TRBJ1-1	TRBV14	CASSQEGARELFF	TGTGCCAGCAGCCAAGAAGGGGCAAGGGAGCTTTTCTTT
NA	NA	15	TRBJ1-1	TRBV15	CATSSSGSMNTEAFF	TGTGCCACCAGCAGTTCGGGAAGTATGAACACTGAAGCTTTCTTT
NA	TRBD1	12	TRBJ2-7	TRBV10-3	CAIKRGPYEQYF	TGTGCCATCAAAAGGGGGCCCTACGAGCAGTACTTC
NA	TRBD2	15	TRBJ2-1	TRBV7-9	CASSAASGVYNEQFF	TGTGCCAGCAGCGCCGCTAGCGGGGTTTACAATGAGCAGTTCTTC
NA	NA	13	TRBJ1-1	TRBV6-2/TRBV6-3	CASSWQANTEAFF	TGTGCCAGCAGCTGGCAAGCAAACACTGAAGCTTTCTTT
NA	TRBD1	16	TRBJ1-5	TRBV5-4	CASSDKTGGNDQPQHF	TGTGCCAGCAGCGACAAGACAGGGGGGAACGATCAGCCCCAGCATTTT
NA	NA	16	TRBJ2-1	TRBV28	CASSTHRARRINEQFF	TGTGCCAGCAGTACTCACAGGGCCAGAAGGATCAATGAGCAGTTCTTC
NA	NA	13	TRBJ1-1	TRBV29-1	CSVDQDLNTEAFF	TGCAGCGTTGACCAGGATTTGAACACTGAAGCTTTCTTT
NA	TRBD2	18	TRBJ2-2	TRBV5-1	CASSPRTSGSPNTGELFF	TGCGCCAGCAGCCCCCGGACTAGCGGGAGCCCGAACACCGGGGAGCTGTTTTTT
NA	TRBD2	17	TRBJ2-7	TRBV25-1	CASSGGTSGRMWYEQYF	TGTGCCAGCAGTGGAGGGACTAGCGGGAGGATGTGGTACGAGCAGTACTTC
NA	TRBD1	14	TRBJ1-5	TRBV10-3	CAIRDGTGHQPQHF	TGTGCCATCAGGGACGGGACAGGCCATCAGCCCCAGCATTTT
once	NA	14	TRBJ2-5	TRBV3-1	CASSPAQVLGTQYF	TGTGCCAGCAGCCCGGCACAGGTTCTTGGGACCCAGTACTTC
NA	NA	13	TRBJ2-7	TRBV29-1	CSGLGQGFAEQYF	TGCAGCGGTCTGGGGCAGGGGTTCGCCGAGCAGTACTTC
NA	NA	14	TRBJ2-5	TRBV25-1	CASRQLDSQETQYF	TGTGCCAGCAGGCAATTGGACAGCCAAGAGACCCAGTACTTC
NA	NA	13	TRBJ1-5	TRBV29-1	CSAREQEGQPQHF	TGCAGCGCAAGGGAACAGGAAGGTCAGCCCCAGCATTTT
NA	NA	15	TRBJ2-2	TRBV19	CASSVQVTNTGELFF	TGTGCCAGTAGTGTACAAGTAACGAACACCGGGGAGCTGTTTTTT
once	NA	11	TRBJ2-1	TRBV3-1	CASSHSSRTFF	TGTGCCAGCAGCCATTCCTCGAGGACCTTCTTC